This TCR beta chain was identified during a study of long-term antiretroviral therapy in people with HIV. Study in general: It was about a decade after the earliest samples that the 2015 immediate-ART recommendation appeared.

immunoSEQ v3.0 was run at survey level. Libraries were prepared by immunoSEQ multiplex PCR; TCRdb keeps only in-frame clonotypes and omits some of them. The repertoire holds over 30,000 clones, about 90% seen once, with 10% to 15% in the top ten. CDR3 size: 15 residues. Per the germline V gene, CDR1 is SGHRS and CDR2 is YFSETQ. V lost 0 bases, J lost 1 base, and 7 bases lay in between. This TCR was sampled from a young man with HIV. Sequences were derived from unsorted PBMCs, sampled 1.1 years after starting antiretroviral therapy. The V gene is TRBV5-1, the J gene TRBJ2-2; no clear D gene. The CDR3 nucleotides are TGCGCCAGCAGCTTGGATACGGGGAACACCGGGGAGCTGTTTTTT. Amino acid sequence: CASSLDTGNTGELFF.